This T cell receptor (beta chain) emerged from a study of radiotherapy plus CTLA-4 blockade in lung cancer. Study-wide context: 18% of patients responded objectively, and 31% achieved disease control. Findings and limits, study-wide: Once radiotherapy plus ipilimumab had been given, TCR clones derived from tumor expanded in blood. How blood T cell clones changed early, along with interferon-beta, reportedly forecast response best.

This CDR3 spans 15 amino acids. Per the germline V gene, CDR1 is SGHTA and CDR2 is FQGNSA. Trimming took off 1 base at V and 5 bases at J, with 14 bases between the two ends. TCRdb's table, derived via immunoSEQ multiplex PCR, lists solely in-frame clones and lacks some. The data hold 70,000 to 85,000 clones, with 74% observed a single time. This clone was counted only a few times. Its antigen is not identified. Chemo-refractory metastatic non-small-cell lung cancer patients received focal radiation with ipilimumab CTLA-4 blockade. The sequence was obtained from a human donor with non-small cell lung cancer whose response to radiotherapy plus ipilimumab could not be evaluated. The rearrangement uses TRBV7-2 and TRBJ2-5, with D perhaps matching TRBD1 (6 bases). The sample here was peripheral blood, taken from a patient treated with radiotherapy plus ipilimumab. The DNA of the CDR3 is TGTGCCAGCAGCTTAGTGGCAGGGGATGGGGAGACCCAGTACTTC. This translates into CASSLVAGDGETQYF. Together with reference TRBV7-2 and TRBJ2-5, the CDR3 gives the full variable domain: GAGVSQSPSNKVTEKGKDVELRCDPISGHTALYWYRQSLGQGLEFLIYFQGNSAPDKSGLPSDRFSAERTGGSVSTLTIQRTQQEDSAVYLCASSLVAGDGETQYFGPGTRLLVL.